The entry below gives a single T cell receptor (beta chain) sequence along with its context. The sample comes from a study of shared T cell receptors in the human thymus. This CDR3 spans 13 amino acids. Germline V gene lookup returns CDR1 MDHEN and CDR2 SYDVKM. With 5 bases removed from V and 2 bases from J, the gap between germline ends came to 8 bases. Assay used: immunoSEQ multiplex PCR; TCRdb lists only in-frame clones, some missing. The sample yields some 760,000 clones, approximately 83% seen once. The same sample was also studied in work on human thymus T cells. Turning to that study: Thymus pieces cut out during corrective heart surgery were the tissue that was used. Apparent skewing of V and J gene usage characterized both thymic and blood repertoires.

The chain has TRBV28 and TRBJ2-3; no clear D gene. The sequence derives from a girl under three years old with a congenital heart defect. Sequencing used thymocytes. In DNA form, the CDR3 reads TGTGCCAGCAGTCGCCTAGTCACAGATACGCAGTATTTT. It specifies CASSRLVTDTQYF.